The TCR beta chain described here comes from a study of cytomegalovirus exposure and HLA in healthy donors. Across the whole study: Early on, a data release was issued that held about 85 million unique TCRs from HLA-typed donors. Whole-study results and caveats: A missense DCLRE1C variant was associated with V- and J-gene trimming of TCR beta chains in a later analysis, and an independent cohort replicated the association. The authors enumerated some 170 TCR beta chains as linked to cytomegalovirus.

This clone was observed a single time. Its antigen is unknown. The CDR3 sequence is 15 residues long. Germline CDR1 MDHEN, CDR2 SYDVKM. The V and J ends lost 4 bases and 6 bases, in that order; junction bases with no gene match: 5. Amplification used 60 Vbeta primers and 13 Jbeta primers. Sequencing was performed with immunoSEQ multiplex PCR; in TCRdb, only in-frame clones are kept and a portion is missing. Among roughly 100,000 clones listed, more than 75% were seen once. This chain uses TRBV28 with TRBJ1-6; 8 bases match TRBD1. What was sequenced was PBMCs. The receptor was derived from a woman aged 45-65 years in good health and CMV-seropositive. Here the CDR3 DNA reads TGTGCCAGCAGTTCGTTACAGGGGGGTAATTCACCCCTCCACTTT. It specifies CASSSLQGGNSPLHF.